This T cell receptor (beta chain) was obtained from a study of blood T cell repertoires in COVID-19. The authors' processing: Amplification of reference gene primers was used by the study to estimate nucleated cell counts. TCRdb keeps only in-frame clones here, not all; method: immunoSEQ multiplex PCR. D and trimming come from the DNA, and the V and J calls and clone size come from that table. Of some 250,000 clones listed, around 84% are singletons. V shed 7 bases and J 4 bases; nucleotides not matched to a gene: 8. The CDR3 extends over 14 amino acids. The germline CDR1 and CDR2 sequences are SGHTA and FQGNSA.

This clonotype originated in a woman aged 65 to 85 with active or convalescent COVID-19. The V gene is TRBV7-2, the J gene TRBJ2-3, with 7 bases matching TRBD2. Sequenced material: peripheral blood. The chain's CDR3 is CASTPERGSDTQYF. The CDR3 bases are TGTGCCAGCACCCCGGAGCGGGGCTCAGATACGCAGTATTTT.